This TCR beta chain was retrieved from a study of T cells in Graves' hyperthyroidism and ophthalmopathy. Study observations and caveats: Researchers found most expanded thyroid clonotypes above 0.001 in blood as well.

Diagnosing involved the use of clinical symptoms, serum thyroxine and TRAb, thyroid ultrasound and orbital computed tomography. Over 9 ml of fresh peripheral blood supplied the PBMCs. The CDR3 runs to 15 residues. J lost 8 bases, V lost 2 bases, and 4 bases had no gene match. CDR1 is SGHRS and CDR2 is YFSETQ in the germline V gene. RNA transcripts yielded amplified TCR beta CDR3 regions. An initial round of RT-PCR targeting the TCR CDR3 relied on the HTBI primer set. TCRdb used MiXCR to reprocess the multiplex PCR reads, holding one entry per CDR3 protein. The sample includes about 620,000 distinct CDR3 sequences, around 15% seen only once; the top ten take approximately 3.8%. This clonotype has just a few counts. The antigen is not known.

The chain recombines TRBV5-1 with TRBJ1-6; 10 positions match TRBD1. The sequence derives from a woman in her 30s with Graves' hyperthyroidism. Sequenced: blood. The CDR3 region has the DNA TGCGCCAGCAGCTTTCGGGACAGGGGTTATTCACCCCTCCACTTT. As protein: CASSFRDRGYSPLHF.